This entry is about one T cell receptor (beta chain). Its antigen remains unidentified. Profiled with immunoSEQ multiplex PCR; TCRdb holds only in-frame clones, not every one. The sample yields about 2.4 million clones, under 95% seen once. The source of the sample is a study of shared clonotypes between healthy human individuals. Regarding the study as a whole: Genetic and exposure-history diversity was limited by the few donors. Shared across four donors were about 4.6% of the naive CD4 clonotypes.

The TCR originated in a man aged 18-30 years in good health. Some clones in this sample may be carry-over from other donors' samples. Source material: naive CD4+ T cells from PBMCs. Subset reported: CD45RA+ positively selected.

CDR3 sequence reads: CASMGRYFPGANVLTF. DNA of the CDR3: TGTGCCAGTATGGGCAGGTACTTCCCTGGGGCCAACGTCCTGACTTTC. The rearrangement links TRBV19 to TRBJ2-6; no firm D call. V was pared by 7 bases and J by 2 bases, with 15 bases between. The CDR3 loop spans 16 amino acids. Germline CDR1 and CDR2: LNHDA and SQIVND (reference sequence).